This is a list of T cell receptor beta chains from one sample in a study of naive and memory T cell subsets. TCRdb reprocessed the UMI-ligation and nested PCR reads with MiXCR, giving one entry per CDR3 protein. The table includes about 140,000 distinct CDR3 sequences, 15% to 20% detected once. The sequenced sample was naive CD8+ T cells from blood. The receptors originated from a human donor in good health. Both conserved end residues are part of each CDR3. Fields, in order: D gene, V gene, J gene, clone size, CDR3 protein, CDR3 DNA. The D gene is left open where the match is weak. Clone size is given for some rows only: seen once, a few or many times, or a class if the clone is expanded.

>NA|TRBV24-1|TRBJ2-2|few
CATTSGELFF
TGTGCCACCACGTCCGGGGAGCTGTTTTTT
>TRBD1|TRBV15|TRBJ2-5|NA
CATGGQGEETQYF
TGTGCCACAGGGGGACAGGGTGAAGAGACCCAGTACTTC
>NA|TRBV6-2/TRBV6-3|TRBJ2-2|NA
CASSMDFATNTGELFF
TGTGCCAGCAGCATGGACTTTGCCACGAACACCGGGGAGCTGTTTTTT
>TRBD1|TRBV7-3|TRBJ1-2|NA
CASSLHGQGGYGYTF
TGTGCCAGCAGCTTACATGGACAGGGAGGCTATGGCTACACCTTC
>NA|TRBV4-3|TRBJ2-7|NA
CASSQDLGGSYEQYF
TGCGCCAGCAGCCAAGATTTAGGGGGCTCCTACGAGCAGTACTTC
>TRBD2|TRBV15|TRBJ2-1|NA
CATSVGGEGHNEQFF
TGTGCCACCAGCGTCGGCGGGGAGGGCCACAATGAGCAGTTCTTC
>TRBD1|TRBV28|TRBJ2-2|NA
CASSLAGQGDFGELFF
TGTGCCAGCAGTTTAGCGGGACAGGGGGACTTCGGGGAGCTGTTTTTT
>NA|TRBV25-1|TRBJ1-2|NA
CASSDDLNGYTF
TGTGCCAGCAGTGATGACTTAAATGGCTACACCTTC
>TRBD2|TRBV28|TRBJ2-1|NA
CASSTRTSVYNEQFF
TGTGCCAGCAGTACCCGGACTAGCGTGTACAATGAGCAGTTCTTC
>TRBD1|TRBV11-1|TRBJ1-6|NA
CASSRTGGDNSPLHF
TGTGCCAGCAGCCGGACAGGGGGCGACAATTCACCCCTCCACTTT
>TRBD2|TRBV27|TRBJ2-2|once
CASSTLAANTGELFF
TGTGCCAGCAGCACACTAGCGGCGAACACCGGGGAGCTGTTTTTT
>TRBD1|TRBV6-5|TRBJ2-2|NA
CASSYSGTVMLNTGELFF
TGTGCCAGCAGTTACTCCGGGACAGTCATGTTAAACACCGGGGAGCTGTTTTTT
>NA|TRBV28|TRBJ2-7|few
CASSPEPLNSYEQYF
TGTGCCAGCAGCCCGGAGCCGTTAAACTCCTACGAGCAGTACTTC
>NA|TRBV20-1|TRBJ2-2|NA
CSARALNTGELFF
TGCAGTGCTAGAGCTTTGAACACCGGGGAGCTGTTTTTT
>TRBD1|TRBV6-5|TRBJ1-1|NA
CASRERGRNTEAFF
TGTGCCAGCAGGGAAAGGGGGCGGAACACTGAAGCTTTCTTT
>TRBD1|TRBV6-5|TRBJ2-1|NA
CASGLRDRGPDEQFF
TGTGCCAGTGGGCTTCGGGACAGGGGGCCGGATGAGCAGTTCTTC
>TRBD2|TRBV27|TRBJ2-3|NA
CASSSLAPSTDTQYF
TGTGCCAGCAGTTCACTAGCGCCTAGCACAGATACGCAGTATTTT
>TRBD1|TRBV9|TRBJ2-3|few
CASSAQGAGTDTQYF
TGTGCCAGCAGCGCCCAGGGGGCTGGCACAGATACGCAGTATTTT
>NA|TRBV28|TRBJ2-1|few
CASSFARNPVNEQFF
TGTGCCAGCAGTTTTGCCCGTAATCCCGTTAATGAGCAGTTCTTC
>NA|TRBV29-1|TRBJ2-7|NA
CSVVALVSNEQYF
TGCAGCGTTGTGGCGTTGGTTTCAAACGAGCAGTACTTC
>NA|TRBV4-2|TRBJ1-1|NA
CASSRGHGGVEAFF
TGTGCCAGCAGCCGGGGTCATGGGGGTGTTGAAGCTTTCTTT
>NA|TRBV6-2/TRBV6-3|TRBJ2-4|few
CASSYERGRSAQNIQYF
TGTGCCAGCAGTTATGAGAGGGGTAGATCGGCACAAAACATTCAGTACTTC
>TRBD1|TRBV12-3/TRBV12-4|TRBJ1-2|few
CASSLSGQGVYGYTF
TGTGCCAGCAGTTTATCGGGACAGGGAGTCTATGGCTACACCTTC
>NA|TRBV5-6|TRBJ2-5|few
CASSNLEGRDQETQYF
TGTGCCAGCAGCAACCTGGAGGGCCGAGATCAAGAGACCCAGTACTTC
>TRBD1|TRBV5-1|TRBJ2-3|few
CASSVGQATDTQYF
TGCGCCAGCAGCGTGGGACAGGCCACAGATACGCAGTATTTT
>TRBD2|TRBV28|TRBJ2-3|NA
CASSPGASGFTDTQYF
TGTGCCAGCAGCCCAGGGGCTAGCGGGTTCACAGATACGCAGTATTTT
>NA|TRBV6-1|TRBJ2-3|NA
CASSDAWDSTDTQYF
TGTGCCAGCAGTGATGCGTGGGACAGCACAGATACGCAGTATTTT
>NA|TRBV18|TRBJ1-5|few
CASSPGGTGDVYQPQHF
TGTGCCAGCTCACCAGGGGGGACGGGGGACGTCTATCAGCCCCAGCATTTT
>TRBD1|TRBV28|TRBJ2-3|few
CASSLDRGPADTQYF
TGTGCCAGCAGTTTGGACAGGGGGCCCGCGGATACGCAGTATTTT
>NA|TRBV5-6|TRBJ1-1|many
CASSLLGGEAFF
TGTGCCAGCAGCTTGCTGGGCGGTGAAGCTTTCTTT
>TRBD2|TRBV12-5|TRBJ2-5|few
CASGLVTSGSWRQETQYF
TGTGCTAGTGGTTTGGTGACTAGCGGGAGTTGGAGGCAAGAGACCCAGTACTTC
>TRBD2|TRBV29-1|TRBJ2-3|NA
CSVQTSGASTDTQYF
TGCAGCGTTCAAACTAGCGGGGCTAGCACAGATACGCAGTATTTT
>NA|TRBV27|TRBJ2-7|few
CASSLSGEVAYEQYF
TGTGCCAGCAGTTTATCCGGTGAGGTTGCCTACGAGCAGTACTTC
>TRBD1|TRBV7-2|TRBJ2-2|few
CASSSGQGNGELFF
TGTGCCAGCAGCTCCGGACAGGGCAACGGGGAGCTGTTTTTT
>TRBD1|TRBV29-1|TRBJ2-5|NA
CSVEDWDRQQQETQYF
TGCAGCGTTGAAGATTGGGACAGGCAACAACAAGAGACCCAGTACTTC
>TRBD2|TRBV7-8|TRBJ2-1|NA
CASSTRLAGALSYNEQFF
TGTGCCAGCAGCACTAGACTAGCGGGAGCCCTTTCCTACAATGAGCAGTTCTTC
>NA|TRBV6-5|TRBJ2-2|few
CASSYGPNTGELFF
TGTGCCAGCAGTTACGGACCCAACACCGGGGAGCTGTTTTTT
>NA|TRBV9|TRBJ2-7|few
CASSVASGDGYEQYF
TGTGCCAGCAGCGTAGCGTCCGGGGACGGTTACGAGCAGTACTTC
>TRBD2|TRBV5-6|TRBJ2-7|few
CASSLGTSGDVLDEQYF
TGTGCCAGCAGCTTGGGGACTAGCGGGGATGTTCTGGACGAGCAGTACTTC
>NA|TRBV19|TRBJ2-1|NA
CASSIRLAPVLDNEQFF
TGTGCCAGTAGTATCCGGCTAGCACCCGTTTTGGACAATGAGCAGTTCTTC
>TRBD1|TRBV7-3|TRBJ2-3|NA
CASSLTHSTGGEGTDTQYF
TGTGCCAGCAGCTTAACCCATTCGACAGGGGGCGAAGGCACAGATACGCAGTATTTT
>NA|TRBV27|TRBJ1-4|few
CASSLWPNEKLFF
TGTGCCAGCAGTTTATGGCCTAATGAAAAACTGTTTTTT
>TRBD1|TRBV15|TRBJ2-5|NA
CATRGQGDSREETQYF
TGTGCCACCAGGGGACAGGGGGACTCCCGGGAAGAGACCCAGTACTTC
>TRBD2|TRBV7-9|TRBJ2-7|few
CASSLTISGNYEQYF
TGTGCCAGCAGCTTAACAATTAGCGGGAACTACGAGCAGTACTTC
>NA|TRBV5-1|TRBJ2-1|few
CASSPRDIYNEQFF
TGCGCCAGCAGCCCCCGGGACATATACAATGAGCAGTTCTTC
>NA|TRBV5-5|TRBJ1-1|NA
CASSPTRVNTEAFF
TGTGCCAGCAGCCCTACCAGGGTTAACACTGAAGCTTTCTTT
>NA|TRBV5-1|TRBJ1-1|NA
CASSRAGQGTEAFF
TGCGCCAGCAGCAGGGCCGGGCAGGGGACTGAAGCTTTCTTT
>NA|TRBV9|TRBJ2-7|NA
CASSVVGGYEQYF
TGTGCCAGCAGCGTAGTAGGGGGATACGAGCAGTACTTC
>NA|TRBV9|TRBJ2-5|NA
CASSFRDIQETQYF
TGTGCCAGCAGCTTCCGGGACATCCAAGAGACCCAGTACTTC
>TRBD2|TRBV20-1|TRBJ2-5|few
CSARDQGRVRTSYDVQETQYF
TGCAGTGCTAGAGATCAGGGGAGGGTGAGGACTAGCTATGATGTCCAAGAGACCCAGTACTTC
>NA|TRBV7-9|TRBJ1-4|NA
CASSQSGTNEKLFF
TGTGCCAGCAGCCAATCGGGGACTAATGAAAAACTGTTTTTT
>NA|TRBV9|TRBJ2-7|few
CASSVSRGADEQYF
TGTGCCAGCAGCGTTAGCAGGGGCGCAGACGAGCAGTACTTC
>TRBD2|TRBV27|TRBJ2-7|NA
CASSRGSSYEQYF
TGTGCCAGCAGCCGCGGGAGCTCCTACGAGCAGTACTTC
>TRBD1|TRBV24-1|TRBJ2-7|few
CATSDLGGQGSTYEQYF
TGTGCCACCAGTGATTTGGGAGGACAGGGATCGACCTACGAGCAGTACTTC
>NA|TRBV14|TRBJ2-1|NA
CASSQAAGEQEQFF
TGTGCCAGCAGCCAAGCTGCCGGGGAGCAAGAGCAGTTCTTC
>NA|TRBV6-1|TRBJ1-2|few
CASSEAKTGFNYGYTF
TGTGCCAGCAGTGAAGCAAAGACAGGATTTAACTATGGCTACACCTTC
>TRBD1|TRBV30|TRBJ1-5|few
CAWTGGGGQPQHF
TGTGCCTGGACAGGGGGCGGAGGTCAGCCCCAGCATTTT
>NA|TRBV12-5|TRBJ2-5|few
CASGAQGTQETQYF
TGTGCTAGTGGGGCTCAGGGAACCCAAGAGACCCAGTACTTC
>NA|TRBV6-6|TRBJ1-5|NA
CASSYGGVGQPQHF
TGTGCCAGCAGTTACGGGGGGGTAGGTCAGCCCCAGCATTTT